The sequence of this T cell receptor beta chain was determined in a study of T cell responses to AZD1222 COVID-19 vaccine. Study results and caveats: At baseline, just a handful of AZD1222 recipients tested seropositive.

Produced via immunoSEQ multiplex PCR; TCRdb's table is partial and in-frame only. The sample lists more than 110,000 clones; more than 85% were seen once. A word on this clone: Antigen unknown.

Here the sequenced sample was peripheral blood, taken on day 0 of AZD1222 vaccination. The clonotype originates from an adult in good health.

CDR3 loop: CASKPRTGGYTF. The CDR3 DNA follows: TGTGCCAGTAAGCCGCGGACAGGAGGCTACACCTTC. The chain joins TRBV19 to TRBJ1-2, with 7 nucleotides matching TRBD1. The V gene's germline CDR1 is LNHDA and CDR2 SQIVND (reference sequence). The CDR3 sequence is 12 residues long. V was pared by 7 bases and J by 8 bases, with 7 bases of the junction left unmatched.